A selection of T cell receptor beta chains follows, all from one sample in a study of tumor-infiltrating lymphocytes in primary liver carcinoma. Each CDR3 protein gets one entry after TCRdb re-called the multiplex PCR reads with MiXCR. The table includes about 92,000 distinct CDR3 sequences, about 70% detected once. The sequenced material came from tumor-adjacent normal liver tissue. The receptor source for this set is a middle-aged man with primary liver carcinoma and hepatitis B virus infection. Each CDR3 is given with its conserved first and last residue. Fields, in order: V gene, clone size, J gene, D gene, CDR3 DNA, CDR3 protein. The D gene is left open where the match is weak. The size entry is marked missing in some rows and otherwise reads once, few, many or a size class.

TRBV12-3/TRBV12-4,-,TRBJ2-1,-,TGTGCCAGTAATCCTTTATTCAATGAGCAGTTCTTC,CASNPLFNEQFF
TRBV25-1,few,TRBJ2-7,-,TGTGCCAGCAGTGTGCTGGACGAGCAGTACTTC,CASSVLDEQYF
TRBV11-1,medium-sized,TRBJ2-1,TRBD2,TGTGCCAGCAGCTCCGGGACTAGCGGTTACAATGAGCAGTTCTTC,CASSSGTSGYNEQFF
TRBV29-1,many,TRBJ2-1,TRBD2,TGCAGCGTTGACCCTAGCGGGGCCACCCGCAATGAGCAGTTCTTC,CSVDPSGATRNEQFF
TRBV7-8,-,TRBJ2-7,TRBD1,TGTGCCAGCAGCGGGCAGACAGGGTGGAAATCCTACGAGCAATACTTC,CASSGQTGWKSYEQYF
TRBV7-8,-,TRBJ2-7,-,TGTGCCAGCAGCTTAGGGTGGGGGCTCTCCTACGAGCAATACTTC,CASSLGWGLSYEQYF
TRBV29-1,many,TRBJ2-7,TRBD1,TGCAGCGTGCATGGGACAGAGCACTCCTACGAGCAGTACTTC,CSVHGTEHSYEQYF
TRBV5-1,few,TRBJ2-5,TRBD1,TGCGCCAGCAGCCGCCCCGGGACAGGAGTCCAAGAGACCCAGTACTTC,CASSRPGTGVQETQYF
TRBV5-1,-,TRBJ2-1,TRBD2,TGCGCCAGCAGCTTAGCGGGAAGGGTCAATGAGCAGTTCTTC,CASSLAGRVNEQFF
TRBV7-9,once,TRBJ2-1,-,TGTGCCGGCAGCTTAGGGGCGAGCTACAATGAGCAGTTCTTC,CAGSLGASYNEQFF
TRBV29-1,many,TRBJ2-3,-,TGCAGCGTTGGAAGCGGTCTGCTAGGAACAGATACGCAGTATTTT,CSVGSGLLGTDTQYF
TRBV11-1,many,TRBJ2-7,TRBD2,TGTGCCAGCAGCCCTGACAGCGGGAGGTACGAGCAGTACTTC,CASSPDSGRYEQYF
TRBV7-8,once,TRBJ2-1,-,TGTGTCAGCAGCTTAGTTGCTGGCGTGTACGGAAATGAGCAGTTCTTC,CVSSLVAGVYGNEQFF
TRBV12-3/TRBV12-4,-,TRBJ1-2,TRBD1,TGTGCCAGCAGTTCCATAGGGTACAGGGGTGGCTACACCTTC,CASSSIGYRGGYTF
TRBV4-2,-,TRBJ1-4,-,TGTGCCAACAGCCAAGACCAGGGGTTCGGTGAAAGACTGTTTTTT,CANSQDQGFGERLFF
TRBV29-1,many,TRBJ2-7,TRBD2,TGCAGCGTTGACATGGCGGGGGACGAGCAGTACTTC,CSVDMAGDEQYF
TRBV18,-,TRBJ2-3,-,TGTGCCAGCTCACCCAGTAACTCGGATACGCAGTATTTT,CASSPSNSDTQYF
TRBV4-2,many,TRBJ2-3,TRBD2,TGTGCCAGCAGCCAGACTAGCGGGAGGGTTGATACGCAGTATTTT,CASSQTSGRVDTQYF
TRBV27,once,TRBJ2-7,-,TGTGCCAGCAGTCCCCCTCCCCGGAGTGTGTCTCCCGGGAGAAGAACCTACGAGCAGTACTTC,CASSPPPRSVSPGRRTYEQYF
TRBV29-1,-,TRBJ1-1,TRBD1,TGCAGCGTTCAGGACAGGGGAGCCCCTGAAGCTTTCTTT,CSVQDRGAPEAFF
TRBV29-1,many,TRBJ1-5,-,TGCAGCGTTGACGAGGCAGACTATAGCAATCAGCCCCAGCATTTT,CSVDEADYSNQPQHF
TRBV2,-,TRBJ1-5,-,TGTGCCAGCAGTGGGGAATATAGCAATCGGCCCCAGCATTTT,CASSGEYSNRPQHF
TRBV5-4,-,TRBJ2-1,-,TGTCCCAGCAGCGGCGGCCCGGGACTTACTTTCGATGAGCAGTTCTTC,CPSSGGPGLTFDEQFF
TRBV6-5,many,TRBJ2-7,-,TGTGCCAGCAGTTACTCCAGCTCCTACGAGCAGTACTTC,CASSYSSSYEQYF
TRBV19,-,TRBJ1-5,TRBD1,TGTGCCAGTGGGGACAGGGATCAGCCCCAACATTTT,CASGDRDQPQHF
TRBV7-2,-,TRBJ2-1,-,TGTGTCAGCAGCTCGATGGAGATTCTGCAGCAGTTCTTC,CVSSSMEILQQFF
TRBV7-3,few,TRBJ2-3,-,TGTGCCAGCAGCCTCAATAGCGCAGATACGCAGTATTTT,CASSLNSADTQYF
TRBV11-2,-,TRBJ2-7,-,TGCGCCAGCAGCCAAGTCCCCGGAGATACCACGTGGGAGCAGTATTTC,CASSQVPGDTTWEQYF
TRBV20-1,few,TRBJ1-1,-,TGCAGTGCTTCCGACGGACCCGGTGACACTGAAGCTTTCTTT,CSASDGPGDTEAFF
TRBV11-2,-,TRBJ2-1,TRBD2,TGTGCCAGCAACTCGGATATCGGACTAGCCATGGGTGAGCAGTCCTTC,CASNSDIGLAMGEQSF
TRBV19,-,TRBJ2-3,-,TGTGCCAGTTCGGGGGGCAGGCGTACTTACACAGATACGCAGTATTTT,CASSGGRRTYTDTQYF
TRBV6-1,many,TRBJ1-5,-,TGTGCCAGCAGTGAAGCAACAGGGAGGAATCAGCCCCAGCATTTT,CASSEATGRNQPQHF
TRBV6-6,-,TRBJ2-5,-,TGTGCCAACAGTTACTCCCCATCCCCGGCAGAGACCCTGTACTTC,CANSYSPSPAETLYF
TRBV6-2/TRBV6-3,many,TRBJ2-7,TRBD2,TGTGCCAGCAGTTACTCAACTCCGGGACTAGCGACCGAGCAGTACTTC,CASSYSTPGLATEQYF
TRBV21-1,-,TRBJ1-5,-,TGTGCCAGCAGCCGACACGTTAGTAATCAGCCCCAGCATTTT,CASSRHVSNQPQHF
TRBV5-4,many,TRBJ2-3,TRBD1,TGTGCCAGCAGCATAGGGGGCGGCTCACCGAATACGCAGTATTTT,CASSIGGGSPNTQYF
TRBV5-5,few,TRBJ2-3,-,TGTGCCAGCAGCTCAAGCTCAGATACGCAGTATTTT,CASSSSSDTQYF
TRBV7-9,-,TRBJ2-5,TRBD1,TGTGCCAGCAGCTGGGGGGACAGGGGAGTACGAGAGACCCAGTACTTC,CASSWGDRGVRETQYF
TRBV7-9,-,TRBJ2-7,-,TGTGCCAGCAGCTTACAGTCCTACGAGCAGTACTTC,CASSLQSYEQYF
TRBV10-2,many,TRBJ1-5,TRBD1,TGCGCCAGCAGTGAACAGGGGAGCAATCAGCCCCAGCATTTT,CASSEQGSNQPQHF
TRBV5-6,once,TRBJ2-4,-,TGTACCAGCAGCTTGGGACTCGCCAAAAACATTCAGTACTTC,CTSSLGLAKNIQYF
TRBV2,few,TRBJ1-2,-,TGTGCCAGCAGTCATACAGGGTTTATTAACTATGGCTACACCTTC,CASSHTGFINYGYTF
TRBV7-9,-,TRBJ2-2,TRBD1,TGTGCCAGCAGCCGATTCCCTGGGACAGGCCAGAACACCGGGGAGCTGTTTTTT,CASSRFPGTGQNTGELFF
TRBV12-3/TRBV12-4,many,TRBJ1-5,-,TGTGCCAGCACTCCACCTGGGGGGGCATCCCAGCATTTT,CASTPPGGASQHF
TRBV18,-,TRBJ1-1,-,TGTACCAGCTCACGTGCAGGGCCGAACACTGATGCTTTCTTT,CTSSRAGPNTDAFF
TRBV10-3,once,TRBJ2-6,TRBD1,TGTGCCATCAGTGCGGGACAGGCAGACTCTGGGGCCAACGTCCTGACTTTC,CAISAGQADSGANVLTF
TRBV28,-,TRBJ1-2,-,TGTGCCAGCAGCCCCCCTCCTTGGTCAGGGAACTATGGCTACACCTTC,CASSPPPWSGNYGYTF
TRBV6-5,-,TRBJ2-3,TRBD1,TGTGCCAGCAGCCCAGGCGGGCCGGGACAGTCAACCGATACGCAGTATTTT,CASSPGGPGQSTDTQYF